This entry describes one T cell receptor beta chain. Which antigen it targets is not known. Per-nucleotide qualities are absent, and no much larger clonotype sits a single base away. The immunoSEQ Assay, a bias-controlled multiplex PCR, was used to amplify TCRbeta CDR3 regions from genomic DNA. Regarding the original processing steps: Within the assay, amplification of reference gene primers was used to estimate how many nucleated cells each sample contained. Sequence reads were collapsed and filtered to measure the absolute abundance of every unique TCRbeta CDR3 rearrangement. Productive Simpson clonality was computed per sample as the square root of Simpson's diversity index over productive rearrangements. This is the immuneACCESS table as TCRdb keeps it, with only in-frame sequences that have V and J called. A part of the clones is gone; compared with another copy, unresolved V genes explain less than half, and the rest is unexplained. V, J and clone size are taken as reported in that table, and D and trimming were inferred from the DNA itself. The sample table records tens of thousands of clones; around 86% of these occur just once. Jointly, the top ten make up 13% to 15% of the sample.

V loses 4 bases, J loses 7 bases, and the germline ends lie 6 bases apart. CDR1 is given as DFQATT and CDR2 as SNEGSKA, both from the germline V gene (reference sequence). The CDR3, cysteine through phenylalanine, is 10 amino acids long. Only the CDR3 part of the read is kept: 30 bases, read in frame from the first base. The collaborating institutions used their own protocols to collect whole blood in K2EDTA tubes. For TCRbeta analysis, collaborators shipped samples as frozen whole blood, isolated PBMCs, or DNA extracted from either of those sample types. This sample stems from a study of blood T cell repertoires in COVID-19 (dated by TCRdb to the early 2020s). With respect to the entire study: The collaborator samples originated in the United States, Italy and Spain and spanned the acute and convalescent phases of COVID-19. The samples were drawn from two sources: the first 160 participants of the ongoing ImmuneRACE study, and 1,254 subjects contributed by 6 global collaborators. The repertoires were released in a freely available public database meant as a resource for research on the immune response to SARS-CoV-2. Nearly every sample came with metadata listing a de-identified subject ID, COVID-19 status, age in years and sex. The prospective study material was composed of cDNA or gDNA derived from T cells, B-cell-depleted T cells, or PBMCs. Where available, HLA class I and class II types were obtained from metadata supplied by the sample provider rather than from assay-based typing. Subjects who had been exposed to COVID-19, were actively infected with it, or had recovered from it provided the deeply sampled blood TCRbeta repertoires that made up the dataset. The paper's findings and limits, for the study overall: The amount of clinical and demographic metadata varied by source and participant and was provided uncurated.

The rearrangement combines TRBV20-1 with TRBJ2-3; the D gene cannot be named for sure. The TCR sequence derives from a human donor in a cohort sampled during active COVID-19. The source material was peripheral blood. The CDR3 protein is CSAISYTQYF. The base sequence is TGCAGTGCTATTTCTTATACGCAGTATTTT.